These 27 T cell receptor beta chains were all obtained from the same sample, sequenced in a study of prognosis after radiotherapy for stage I lung cancer. The genomic DNA TCR beta CDR3 region underwent two rounds of multiplex PCR. Used in first-round PCR were primers specific to each TRBV and TRBJ gene. TCRdb fed the multiplex PCR reads into MiXCR, producing one record per CDR3 protein. Seen here are about 20,000 distinct CDR3 sequences, approximately 45% observed once, and the top ten hold 33%. Here the sequenced sample was PBMCs, taken before or after stereotactic body radiation therapy (not recorded which). The receptors here all came from a donor aged 50 or older with non-small cell lung cancer.

This clonotype was recorded many times. V is TRBV12-3 or TRBV12-4 and J is TRBJ1-2, with a tentative D call TRBD1 (6 bases). The V and J ends lost 6 bases and 8 bases respectively, with 22 bases between them. This CDR3 is 15 amino acids long. The DNA for the CDR3 is TGTGCCAGCAGCTCTACAGGGACGGTAGGCCACGGCTACACCTTC. Translating gives CASSSTGTVGHGYTF.

Concerning this clonotype itself: Just one base apart from a much larger clone, this may be a read error. The chain couples TRBV7-6 to TRBJ2-1; possibly TRBD1 for D (5 bases). Germline V gene data show CDR1 as SGHVS and CDR2 as FNYEAQ. Trimming left V 3 bases short and J 5 bases short, with 11 bases between. This CDR3 is 14 amino acids long. CDR3 in DNA: TGTGCCAGCAGCTTGACAGTTTCCCACAATGAGCAGTTCTTC. Translation gives CASSLTVSHNEQFF.

The gene calls are TRBV5-1 and TRBJ1-3; TRBD1 aligns across 8 bases. J was trimmed by 0 bases and V by 4 bases; bases with no gene match: 12. The germline CDR1 and CDR2 sequences are SGHRS and YFSETQ. The CDR3 length is 18 residues. CDR3 nucleotide sequence: TGCGCCAGCAGCCTCCTGTACAGGGGGGCCCTCTCTGGAAACACCATATATTTT. Translation gives CASSLLYRGALSGNTIYF.

The chain's CDR3 is CSALGLANADTQYF. In DNA, the CDR3 is TGCAGTGCTTTGGGACTAGCGAACGCGGATACGCAGTATTTT. The chain is built from TRBV20-1 and TRBJ2-3, with 10 bases fitting TRBD2. The length of the CDR3 is 14 residues. The V gene's germline CDR1 is DFQATT and CDR2 SNEGSKA (reference sequence). Trimming at V came to 5 bases and at J to 6 bases, leaving 8 bases not matched to a gene.

This clonotype appeared a single time. The chain links TRBV6-1 to TRBJ2-3; D is possibly TRBD2 (6 bases). The ends were cut back, 1 base at V and 6 bases at J, with 14 bases in the middle. The CDR3 length is 15 residues. Germline CDR1 MNHNS, CDR2 SASEGT. In DNA form, the CDR3 reads TGTGCCAGCAGTGAAGGGCTATCGGGAGCTGATACGCAGTATTTT. Its protein is CASSEGLSGADTQYF.

The genes are TRBV7-9 and TRBJ1-2; D remains unclear. The V gene lost 3 bases and the J gene lost 8 bases, with 22 bases spanning the gap. Per the germline V gene, CDR1 is SEHNR and CDR2 is FQNEAQ (reference sequence). This CDR3 is built from 16 residues. The CDR3 sequence is CASSLGPRRRVMGYTF. For the CDR3, the DNA is TGTGCCAGCAGCTTGGGCCCGAGGCGGCGAGTGATGGGCTACACCTTC.

This clonotype was recorded at least ten times. Here the CDR3 reads CASSSSMGLGTEAFF. The CDR3 region has the DNA TGTGCCAGCAGCTCAAGCATGGGGCTTGGCACTGAAGCTTTCTTT. The chain combines TRBV7-6 with TRBJ1-1; the D gene is possibly TRBD1 (5 bases). Trimming took off 4 bases at V and 4 bases at J, with 16 bases between the two ends. This CDR3 contains 15 residues. Germline V gives CDR1 SGHVS, CDR2 FNYEAQ.

The sample holds many counts of this clonotype. The rearrangement links TRBV2 to TRBJ2-5; D is ambiguous. The V end lost 8 bases, the J end lost 5 bases, and 12 bases lay between the germline ends. The CDR3 consists of 12 residues. Germline V gene data show CDR1 as SNHLY and CDR2 as FYNNEI. This CDR3 is CASAYSEETQYF. CDR3 coding DNA: TGTGCCAGCGCTTACTCTGAGGAGACCCAGTACTTC.

About this clonotype: Since a much larger clone is just one base distant, this may be a read error. V and J are TRBV6-2 or TRBV6-3 and TRBJ2-1; 15 nucleotides agree with TRBD2. Germline CDR1 is MNHEY and CDR2 is SVGEGT. Losses at the gene ends were 7 bases for V and 0 bases for J; bases not matched to a gene: 7. There are 18 residues in the CDR3. The CDR3 bases are TGTGCCAGCATTGGGGGACTAGCGGGAGGCCCCTCCTACAATGAGCAGTTCTTC. Protein product: CASIGGLAGGPSYNEQFF.

The rearrangement links TRBV6-6 to TRBJ1-4; 7 nucleotides match TRBD1. The germline V gene encodes CDR1 MNHNY and CDR2 SVGAGI (reference sequence). The CDR3 is 14 residues long. V dropped 5 bases and J dropped 6; count of bases not matched to a gene: 6. The CDR3 loop is CASSGEGGHEKLFF. The CDR3 DNA reads TGTGCCAGCAGTGGAGAAGGGGGCCATGAAAAACTGTTTTTT.

The sample holds many counts of this clonotype. V and J are TRBV20-1 and TRBJ2-5, with 8 bases matching TRBD2. Germline assignment: CDR1 DFQATT and CDR2 SNEGSKA (reference sequence). This CDR3 region has 18 residues. V shed 2 bases and J 1 base; nucleotides not matched to a gene: 15. Written as DNA, the CDR3 is TGCAGTGCTAGAACCCCTAGCGGGCGGGGGAATATCCAAGAGACCCAGTACTTC. Translating it yields CSARTPSGRGNIQETQYF.

The chain links TRBV5-1 to TRBJ2-5; TRBD2 is a possible D gene (6 bases). The CDR3 consists of 15 residues. In germline, CDR1 is SGHRS, CDR2 YFSETQ. V gave up 3 bases and J gave up 4 bases, with 16 bases separating them. CDR3 DNA: TGCGCCAGCAGCTCAGGGAGGCGTCAAACAGAGACCCAGTACTTC. It encodes CASSSGRRQTETQYF.

Many counts were recorded for this clonotype. An end of the junction does not agree with germline; a read error may underlie this. The chain employs TRBV4-2 and TRBJ2-7; D could derive from TRBD1 or TRBD2 (5 bases each). CDR1 LGHNA and CDR2 YNFKEQ come from the germline V gene. The CDR3 consists of 19 residues. The CDR3: CASSQDLEITQGENYEQYF. DNA of the CDR3: TGCGCCAGCAGCCAAGATCTCGAGATCACCCAGGGAGAAAACTACGAGCAGTACTTC.

The chain has TRBV6-2 or TRBV6-3 and TRBJ2-3; D is ambiguous. There are 13 residues in the CDR3. V shed 4 bases and J shed 4 bases, with 9 bases lying between them. CDR1 and CDR2 from the germline V gene are MNHEY and SVGEGT. For the CDR3, the DNA is TGTGCCAGCAGTTTGGGCAGGTCAGATACGCAGTATTTT. Encoded protein: CASSLGRSDTQYF.

The chain uses TRBV6-1 and TRBJ1-2; weak D call: TRBD1 (6 bases). Germline V gives CDR1 MNHNS, CDR2 SASEGT. Between the trimmed V and J ends, which lost 9 bases and 5 bases, there was a span of 22 bases. The CDR3 runs to 15 residues. The CDR3 sequence is CASSRITQGSYGYTF. As DNA, the CDR3 is TGTGCCAGTTCTAGGATAACACAGGGATCGTATGGCTACACCTTC.

Sample share makes this clonotype medium-sized. The V gene is TRBV6-5, the J gene TRBJ2-7, with D perhaps matching TRBD1 (6 bases). V lost 0 bases and J lost 1, with 13 bases in between. Germline assignment: CDR1 MNHEY and CDR2 SVGAGI. The CDR3 is made up of 16 amino acids. CDR3 sequence reads: CASSYSSQGKSYEQYF. Written as DNA, the CDR3 is TGTGCCAGCAGTTACTCGAGTCAGGGGAAGTCCTACGAGCAGTACTTC.

V and J are TRBV15 and TRBJ1-2, with 7 nucleotides matching TRBD1. This CDR3 comprises 14 residues. Trimming cost V 4 bases and J 4 bases; bases outside gene matches: 6. CDR1 and CDR2 from the germline V gene are LNHNV and YYDKDF (reference sequence). In DNA, the CDR3 is TGTGCCACCAGCATTAGGACAGGCTCCTATGGCTACACCTTC. Amino acid sequence: CATSIRTGSYGYTF.

This clonotype has a count of ten or more. CDR3 DNA sequence: TGTGCCAGCAGCCGGGAAAAAACCGGGACTAGCGGGGGAGCATCAGATACGCAGTATTTT. It yields the protein CASSREKTGTSGGASDTQYF. The chain uses TRBV7-9 and TRBJ2-3, with 14 bases that match TRBD2. Germline V gene data show CDR1 as SEHNR and CDR2 as FQNEAQ (reference sequence). After removal of 5 bases from V and 4 bases from J, the junction contained 17 bases not matched to a gene. The CDR3 extends over 20 amino acids. The full variable domain, completed using reference TRBV7-9 and TRBJ2-3, is DTGVSQNPRHKITKRGQNVTFRCDPISEHNRLYWYRQTLGQGPEFLTYFQNEAQLEKSRLLSDRFSAERPKGSFSTLEIQRTEQGDSAMYLCASSREKTGTSGGASDTQYFGPGTRLTVL.

The rearrangement links TRBV28 to TRBJ2-7; D possibly corresponds to TRBD1 (6 bases). Germline assignment: CDR1 MDHEN and CDR2 SYDVKM. Trimming took off 8 bases at V and 6 bases at J, with 17 bases between the two ends. CDR3 size: 13 residues. Written as DNA, the CDR3 is TGTGCCAGCCCACGGGACACCGGGTCCGAGCAGTACTTC. This translates into CASPRDTGSEQYF. Drawing the rest from reference TRBV28 and TRBJ2-7, the complete variable domain is DVKVTQSSRYLVKRTGEKVFLECVQDMDHENMFWYRQDPGLGLRLIYFSYDVKMKEKGDIPEGYSVSREKKERFSLILESASTNQTSMYLCASPRDTGSEQYFGPGTRLTVT.

This clonotype was seen repeatedly, ten times or more. The J gene is TRBJ2-2, the V gene TRBV4-1; D may be TRBD1 (5 bases). The germline CDR1 and CDR2 sequences are MGHRA and YSYEKL. This CDR3 has 17 amino acids. The ends were cut back, 0 bases at V and 4 bases at J, with 15 bases in the middle. Here the CDR3 reads CASSQDYRPAGTGELFF. DNA of the CDR3: TGCGCCAGCAGCCAAGATTACAGGCCCGCCGGCACCGGGGAGCTGTTTTTT.

In this sample, this clonotype turned up many times. The chain combines TRBV7-2 with TRBJ2-1, with 7 bases aligning to TRBD1. This CDR3 has 15 amino acids. V trimming: 4 bases; J trimming: 4 bases; junction bases outside the gene matches: 7. Germline values: CDR1 SGHTA, CDR2 FQGNSA. CDR3 bases: TGTGCCAGCAGCTCTCTGGGGACAGCTTACAATGAGCAGTTCTTC. Its translation is CASSSLGTAYNEQFF.

This rearrangement joins TRBV20-1 to TRBJ2-2; 8 nucleotides match TRBD2. This CDR3 has 14 residues. Germline CDR1 DFQATT, CDR2 SNEGSKA (reference sequence). The junction had 6 bases not matched to a gene; V was cut back by 5 bases and J by 4 bases. This CDR3 is CSAPGTRGTGELFF. The CDR3 coding sequence is TGCAGTGCTCCCGGGACTAGAGGCACCGGGGAGCTGTTTTTT.

The chain links TRBV27 to TRBJ2-2; D remains unclear. Germline CDR1 is MNHEY and CDR2 is SMNVEV (reference sequence). This CDR3 has 13 amino acids. Between the trimmed V and J ends, which lost 8 bases and 9 bases, there was a span of 16 bases. CDR3 coding DNA: TGTGCCAGCGCCTTCTACCAAACCCGGGAGCTGTTTTTT. This codes for CASAFYQTRELFF.

This clonotype was counted ten times or more. V and J are TRBV5-1 and TRBJ2-7; maybe TRBD2 (5 bases). This CDR3 region has 13 residues. The V and J ends lost 7 bases and 8 bases respectively, with 19 bases between them. Germline loops: CDR1 SGHRS, CDR2 YFSETQ. The CDR3 sequence is CASAQPGVFQQYF. The CDR3 nucleotides read TGCGCCAGCGCACAACCCGGGGTGTTCCAGCAGTACTTC.

Only one count was recorded for this clonotype. A far larger clone lies a single base away; this is likely a read error. The chain joins TRBV6-8 to TRBJ2-5; D unclear. Germline V lookup: CDR1 MNHGY, CDR2 SAAAGT. CDR3 length: 14 amino acids. The CDR3: CAISYAEYGETQYF. For the CDR3, the DNA is TGTGCCATCAGTTACGCGGAGTATGGGGAGACCCAGTACTTC.

This clonotype was detected many times. V gene TRBV6-5 combines with J gene TRBJ1-6; D is uncertain. The CDR3 is 13 residues long. The germline V gene has CDR1 MNHEY and CDR2 SVGAGI. Trimming shortened V by 2 bases and J by 8 bases, and 7 bases separated the two germline ends. The CDR3 sequence: CASSYQTDSPLHF. In nucleotides, the CDR3 is TGTGCCAGCAGTTACCAGACTGATTCACCCCTCCACTTT.

At least ten counts were recorded for this clonotype. The CDR3 sequence is CATGDHNTGELFF. Written as DNA, the CDR3 is TGTGCCACCGGGGACCACAACACCGGGGAGCTGTTTTTT. The chain combines TRBV10-3 with TRBJ2-2; D may match TRBD1 or TRBD2 (5 bases each). With 10 bases removed from V and 2 bases from J, the gap between germline ends came to 11 bases. Germline V lookup: CDR1 ENHRY, CDR2 SYGVKD. The CDR3 covers 13 residues.